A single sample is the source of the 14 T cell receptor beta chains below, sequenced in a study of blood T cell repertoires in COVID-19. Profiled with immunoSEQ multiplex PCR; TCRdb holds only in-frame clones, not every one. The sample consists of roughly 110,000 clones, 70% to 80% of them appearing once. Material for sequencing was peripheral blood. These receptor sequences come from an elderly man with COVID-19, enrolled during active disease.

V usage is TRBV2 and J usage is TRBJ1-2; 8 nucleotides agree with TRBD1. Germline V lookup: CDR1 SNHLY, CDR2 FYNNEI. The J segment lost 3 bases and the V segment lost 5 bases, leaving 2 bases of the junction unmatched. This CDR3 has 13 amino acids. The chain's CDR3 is CASSPTGDYGYTF. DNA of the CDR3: TGTGCCAGCAGTCCGACAGGGGACTATGGCTACACCTTC.

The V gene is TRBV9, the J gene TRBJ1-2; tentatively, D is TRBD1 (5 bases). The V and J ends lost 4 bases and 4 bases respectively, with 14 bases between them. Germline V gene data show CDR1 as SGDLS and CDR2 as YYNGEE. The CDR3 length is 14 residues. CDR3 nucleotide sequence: TGTGCCAGCAGCCCTCACGGGGGGACCTATGGCTACACCTTC. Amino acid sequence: CASSPHGGTYGYTF.

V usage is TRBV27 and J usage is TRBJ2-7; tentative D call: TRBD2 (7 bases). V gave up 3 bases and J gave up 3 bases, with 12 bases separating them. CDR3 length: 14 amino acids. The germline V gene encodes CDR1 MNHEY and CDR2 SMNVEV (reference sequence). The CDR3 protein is CASSFIGGDYEQYF. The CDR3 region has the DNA TGTGCCAGCAGTTTTATAGGGGGGGACTACGAGCAGTACTTC.

The CDR3 nucleotides are TGTGCCAGCAGTACCTCAGGCGCGAACACTGAAGCTTTCTTT. This sequence encodes CASSTSGANTEAFF. This chain uses TRBV28 with TRBJ1-1, with D uncertain. Trimming stripped 5 bases from V and 1 base from J, with 11 bases between. This CDR3 contains 14 residues. Germline CDR1 MDHEN, CDR2 SYDVKM.

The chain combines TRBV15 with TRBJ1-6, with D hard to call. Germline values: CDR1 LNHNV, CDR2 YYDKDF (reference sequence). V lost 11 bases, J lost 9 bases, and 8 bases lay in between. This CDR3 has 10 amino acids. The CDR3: CARPGSPLHF. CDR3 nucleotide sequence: TGTGCCCGACCGGGTTCACCCCTCCACTTT.

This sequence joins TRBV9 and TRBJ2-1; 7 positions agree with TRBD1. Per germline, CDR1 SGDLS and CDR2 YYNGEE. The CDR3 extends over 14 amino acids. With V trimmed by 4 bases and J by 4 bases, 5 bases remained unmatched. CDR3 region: CASSLEGAYNEQFF. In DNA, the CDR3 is TGTGCCAGCAGCCTCGAGGGGGCGTACAATGAGCAGTTCTTC.

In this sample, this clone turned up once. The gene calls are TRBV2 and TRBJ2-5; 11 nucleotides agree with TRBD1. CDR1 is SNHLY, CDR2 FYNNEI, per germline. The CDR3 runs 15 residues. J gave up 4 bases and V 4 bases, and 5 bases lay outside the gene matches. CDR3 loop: CASSARGQGAETQYF. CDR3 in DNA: TGTGCCAGCAGTGCTCGAGGACAGGGGGCAGAGACCCAGTACTTC.

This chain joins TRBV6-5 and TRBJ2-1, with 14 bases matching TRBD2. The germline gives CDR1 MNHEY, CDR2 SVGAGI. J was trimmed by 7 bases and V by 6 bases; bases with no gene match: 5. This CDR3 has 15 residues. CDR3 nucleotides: TGTGCCAGCAGATACGGGACTAGCGGGAGTAATGAGCAGTTCTTC. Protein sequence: CASRYGTSGSNEQFF.

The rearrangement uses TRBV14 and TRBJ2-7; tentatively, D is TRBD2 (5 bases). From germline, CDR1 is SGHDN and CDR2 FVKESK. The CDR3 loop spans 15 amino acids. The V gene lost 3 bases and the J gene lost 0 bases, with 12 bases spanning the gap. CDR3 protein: CASSQEAGSSYEQYF. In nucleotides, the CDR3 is TGTGCCAGCAGCCAGGAGGCAGGAAGCTCCTACGAGCAGTACTTC.

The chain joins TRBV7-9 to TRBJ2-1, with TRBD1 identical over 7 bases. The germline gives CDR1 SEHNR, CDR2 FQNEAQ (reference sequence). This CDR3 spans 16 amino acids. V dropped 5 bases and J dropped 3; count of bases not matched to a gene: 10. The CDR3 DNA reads TGTGCCAGCAGCCCTGCCGGGACAGAAGGCTACAATGAGCAGTTCTTC. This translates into CASSPAGTEGYNEQFF. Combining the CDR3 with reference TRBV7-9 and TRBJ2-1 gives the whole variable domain DTGVSQNPRHKITKRGQNVTFRCDPISEHNRLYWYRQTLGQGPEFLTYFQNEAQLEKSRLLSDRFSAERPKGSFSTLEIQRTEQGDSAMYLCASSPAGTEGYNEQFFGPGTRLTVL.

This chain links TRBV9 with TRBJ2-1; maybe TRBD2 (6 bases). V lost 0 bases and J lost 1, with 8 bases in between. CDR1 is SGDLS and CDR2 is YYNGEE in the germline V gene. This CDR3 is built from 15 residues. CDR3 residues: CASSVAGASYNEQFF. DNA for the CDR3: TGTGCCAGCAGCGTAGCGGGAGCTTCCTACAATGAGCAGTTCTTC. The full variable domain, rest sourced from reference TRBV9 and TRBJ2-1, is DSGVTQTPKHLITATGQRVTLRCSPRSGDLSVYWYQQSLDQGLQFLIQYYNGEERAKGNILERFSAQQFPDLHSELNLSSLELGDSALYFCASSVAGASYNEQFFGPGTRLTVL.

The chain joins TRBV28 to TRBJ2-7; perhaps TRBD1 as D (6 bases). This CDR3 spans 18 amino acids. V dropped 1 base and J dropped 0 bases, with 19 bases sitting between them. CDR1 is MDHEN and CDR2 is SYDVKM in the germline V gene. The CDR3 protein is CASSLFIGDRPSSYEQYF. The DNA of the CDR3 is TGTGCCAGCAGTTTATTTATAGGCGACAGGCCGAGCTCCTACGAGCAGTACTTC.

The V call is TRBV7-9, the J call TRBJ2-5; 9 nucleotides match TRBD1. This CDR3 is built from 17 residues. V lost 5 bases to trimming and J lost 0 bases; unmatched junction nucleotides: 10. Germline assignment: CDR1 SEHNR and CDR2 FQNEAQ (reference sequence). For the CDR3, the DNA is TGTGCCAGCAGCCTCGACGCCGGGACAGGGCACCAAGAGACCCAGTACTTC. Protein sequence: CASSLDAGTGHQETQYF.

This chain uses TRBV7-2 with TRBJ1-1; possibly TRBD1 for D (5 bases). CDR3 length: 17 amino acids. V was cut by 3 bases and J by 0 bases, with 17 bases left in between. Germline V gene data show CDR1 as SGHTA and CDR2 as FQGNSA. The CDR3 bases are TGTGCCAGCAGCTTTCGACAGATTACGTTCATGAACACTGAAGCTTTCTTT. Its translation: CASSFRQITFMNTEAFF.